The present T cell receptor beta chain was sequenced within a study of T-cell memory formation after mild COVID-19. Of note for this clonotype: No antigen is known for it.

The study's findings and limits: Pre-infection memory already had some responding clones, implying cross-reactive memory joined.

Germline loops: CDR1 MDHEN, CDR2 SYDVKM. The CDR3 runs 15 residues. Trimming left V 3 bases short and J 1 base short, with 12 bases between. Each CDR3 protein is one row after TCRdb ran MiXCR on the 5' RACE reads. The data show approximately 350,000 distinct CDR3 sequences, 10% to 15% seen once. This receptor was identified in a man aged 18 to 29 who had mild COVID-19 (a few samples of this study predate the infection). Cell type and time point are not known. The sample taken for sequencing was PBMCs or a T cell subset sorted from them (not recorded which). This chain uses TRBV28 with TRBJ2-5; D not certain. The DNA for the CDR3 is TGTGCCAGCAGTTTTGGGGTGCGGATCCAAGAGACCCAGTACTTC. Amino acids: CASSFGVRIQETQYF.